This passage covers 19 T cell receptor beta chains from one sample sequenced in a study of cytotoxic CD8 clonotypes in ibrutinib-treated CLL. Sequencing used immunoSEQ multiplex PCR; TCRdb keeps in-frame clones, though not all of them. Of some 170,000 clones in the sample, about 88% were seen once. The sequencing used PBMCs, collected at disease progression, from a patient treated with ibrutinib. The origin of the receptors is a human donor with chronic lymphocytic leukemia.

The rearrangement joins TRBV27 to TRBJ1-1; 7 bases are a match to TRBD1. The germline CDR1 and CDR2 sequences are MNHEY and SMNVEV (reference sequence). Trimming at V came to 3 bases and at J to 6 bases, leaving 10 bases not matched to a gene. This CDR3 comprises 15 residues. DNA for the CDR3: TGTGCCAGCAGTTTTGTTCGAGCAGGGGGACCTGAAGCTTTCTTT. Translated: CASSFVRAGGPEAFF.

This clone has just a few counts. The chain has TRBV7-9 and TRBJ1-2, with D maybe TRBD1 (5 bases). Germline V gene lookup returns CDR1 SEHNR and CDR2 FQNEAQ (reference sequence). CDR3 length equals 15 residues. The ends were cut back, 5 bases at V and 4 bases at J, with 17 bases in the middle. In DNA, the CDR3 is TGTGCCAGCAGCCGACGGGAGGGGCCCTCCTATGGCTACACCTTC. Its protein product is CASSRREGPSYGYTF.

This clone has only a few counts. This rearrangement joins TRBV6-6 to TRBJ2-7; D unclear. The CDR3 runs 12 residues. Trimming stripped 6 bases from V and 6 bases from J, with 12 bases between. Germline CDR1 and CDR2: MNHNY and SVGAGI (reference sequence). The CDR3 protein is CASSSDLGEQYF. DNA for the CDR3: TGTGCCAGCAGCTCGGACCTTGGCGAGCAGTACTTC.

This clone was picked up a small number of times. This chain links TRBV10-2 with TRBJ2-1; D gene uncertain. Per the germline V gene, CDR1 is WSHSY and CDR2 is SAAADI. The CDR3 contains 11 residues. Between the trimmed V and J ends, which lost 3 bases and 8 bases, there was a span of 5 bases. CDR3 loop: CASSDIYEQFF. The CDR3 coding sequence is TGCGCCAGCAGTGACATCTATGAGCAGTTCTTC.

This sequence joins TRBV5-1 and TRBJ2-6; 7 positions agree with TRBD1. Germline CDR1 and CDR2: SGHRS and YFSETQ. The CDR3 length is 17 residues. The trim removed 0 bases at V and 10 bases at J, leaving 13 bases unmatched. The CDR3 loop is CASSLEGGASFLNVLTF. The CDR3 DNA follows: TGCGCCAGCAGCTTGGAAGGGGGCGCTTCCTTTTTAAACGTCCTGACTTTC.

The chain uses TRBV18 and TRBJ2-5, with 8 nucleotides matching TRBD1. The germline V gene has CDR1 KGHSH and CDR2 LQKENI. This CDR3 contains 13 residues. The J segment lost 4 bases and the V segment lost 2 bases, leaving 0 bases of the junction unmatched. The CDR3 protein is CASSPGTGETQYF. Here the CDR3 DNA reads TGTGCCAGCTCACCAGGGACAGGAGAGACCCAGTACTTC.

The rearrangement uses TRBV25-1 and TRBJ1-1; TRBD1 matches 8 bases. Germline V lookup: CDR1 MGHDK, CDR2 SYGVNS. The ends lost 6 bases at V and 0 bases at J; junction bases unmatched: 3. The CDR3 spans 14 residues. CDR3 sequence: CASSSTGVNTEAFF. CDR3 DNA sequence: TGTGCCAGCAGCTCGACAGGGGTGAACACTGAAGCTTTCTTT.

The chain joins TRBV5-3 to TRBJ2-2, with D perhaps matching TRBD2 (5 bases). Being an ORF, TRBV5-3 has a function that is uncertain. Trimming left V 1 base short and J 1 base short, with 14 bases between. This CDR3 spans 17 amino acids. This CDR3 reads CARSLIVERRNTGELFF. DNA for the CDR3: TGTGCCAGAAGCTTGATAGTAGAGCGGAGGAACACCGGGGAGCTGTTTTTT.

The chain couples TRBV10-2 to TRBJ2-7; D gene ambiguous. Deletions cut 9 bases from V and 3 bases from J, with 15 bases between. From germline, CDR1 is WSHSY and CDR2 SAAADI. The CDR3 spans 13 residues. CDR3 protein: CASTDVGFYEQYF. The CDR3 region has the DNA TGCGCCAGTACCGACGTTGGGTTCTACGAGCAGTACTTC.

As DNA, the CDR3 is TGTGCCAGCAGCCAGGCGCCGACAGGGTTTTTAACCACCTACGAGCAGTACTTC. Amino acids: CASSQAPTGFLTTYEQYF. V and J are TRBV4-2 and TRBJ2-7; 7 bases are shared with TRBD1. Germline V lookup: CDR1 LGHNA, CDR2 YNFKEQ. The CDR3 contains 18 residues. The J segment lost 2 bases and the V segment lost 3 bases, leaving 16 bases of the junction unmatched.

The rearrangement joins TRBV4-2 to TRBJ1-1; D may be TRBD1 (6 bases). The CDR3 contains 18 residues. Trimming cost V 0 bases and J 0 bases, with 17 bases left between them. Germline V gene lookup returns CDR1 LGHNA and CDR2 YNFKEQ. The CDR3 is CASSQDKSVRGLNTEAFF. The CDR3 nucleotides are TGTGCCAGCAGCCAAGATAAGAGCGTAAGGGGGTTGAACACTGAAGCTTTCTTT.

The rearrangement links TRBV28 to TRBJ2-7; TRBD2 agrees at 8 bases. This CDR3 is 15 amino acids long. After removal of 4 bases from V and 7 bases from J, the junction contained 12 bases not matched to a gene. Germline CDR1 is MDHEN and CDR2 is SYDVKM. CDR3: CASSSPGLDSGEQYF. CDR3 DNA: TGTGCCAGCAGTTCTCCGGGACTAGATTCGGGAGAGCAGTACTTC.

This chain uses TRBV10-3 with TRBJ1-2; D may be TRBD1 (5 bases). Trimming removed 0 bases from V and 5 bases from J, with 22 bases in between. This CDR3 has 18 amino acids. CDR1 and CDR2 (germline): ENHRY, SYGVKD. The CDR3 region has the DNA TGTGCCATCAGTGAGTCCGGGGGGAGGGGATCCCACCGGTATGGCTACACCTTC. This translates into CAISESGGRGSHRYGYTF.

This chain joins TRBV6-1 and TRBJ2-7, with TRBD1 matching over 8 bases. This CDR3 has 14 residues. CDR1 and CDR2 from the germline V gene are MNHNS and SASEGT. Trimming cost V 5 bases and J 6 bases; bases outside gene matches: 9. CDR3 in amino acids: CASSPGGLGGEQYF. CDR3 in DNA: TGTGCCAGCAGTCCAGGGGGCCTGGGAGGCGAGCAGTACTTC.

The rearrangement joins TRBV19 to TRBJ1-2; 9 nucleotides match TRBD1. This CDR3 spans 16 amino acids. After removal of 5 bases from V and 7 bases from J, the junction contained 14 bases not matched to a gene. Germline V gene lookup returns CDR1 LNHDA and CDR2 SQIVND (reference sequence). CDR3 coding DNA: TGTGCCAGTAGTCAAAAAACAGGGGGCGACGGGTTTGGCTACACCTTC. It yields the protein CASSQKTGGDGFGYTF.

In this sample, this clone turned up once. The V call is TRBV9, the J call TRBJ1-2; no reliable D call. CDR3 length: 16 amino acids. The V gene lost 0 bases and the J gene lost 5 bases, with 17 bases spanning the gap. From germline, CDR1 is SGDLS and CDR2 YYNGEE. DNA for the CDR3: TGTGCCAGCAGCGTAGGTCCGGGGTCAGCGGTTTATGGCTACACCTTC. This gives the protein CASSVGPGSAVYGYTF.

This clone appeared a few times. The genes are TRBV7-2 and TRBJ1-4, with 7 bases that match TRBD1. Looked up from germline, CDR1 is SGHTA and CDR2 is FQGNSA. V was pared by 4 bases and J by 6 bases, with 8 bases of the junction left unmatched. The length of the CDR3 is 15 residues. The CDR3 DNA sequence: TGTGCCAGCAGCTGGATGACAGGGACGTATGAAAAACTGTTTTTT. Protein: CASSWMTGTYEKLFF.

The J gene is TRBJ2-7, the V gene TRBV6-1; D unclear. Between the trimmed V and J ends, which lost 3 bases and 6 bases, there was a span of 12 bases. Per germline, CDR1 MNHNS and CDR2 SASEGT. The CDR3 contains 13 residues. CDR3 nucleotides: TGTGCCAGCAGTGATTCGCCCGAGTCCGAGCAGTACTTC. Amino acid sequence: CASSDSPESEQYF.

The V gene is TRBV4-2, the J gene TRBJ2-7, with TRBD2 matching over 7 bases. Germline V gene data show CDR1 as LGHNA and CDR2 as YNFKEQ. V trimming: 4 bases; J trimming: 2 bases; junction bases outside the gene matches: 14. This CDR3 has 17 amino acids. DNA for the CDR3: TGTGCCAGCAGCCGGTTGTCCTCGGGGAGGGTTGCCTACGAGCAGTACTTC. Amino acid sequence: CASSRLSSGRVAYEQYF.